This passage covers 29 T cell receptor beta chains from one sample sequenced in a study of blood T cell repertoires in COVID-19. TCRdb's table, derived via immunoSEQ multiplex PCR, lists solely in-frame clones and lacks some. Of about 140,000 clones listed, 84% are singletons. Sequencing was done on a sample of peripheral blood. These TCRs come from a man aged 30 to 45 with COVID-19, enrolled during active disease.

This chain links TRBV2 with TRBJ1-2, with D maybe TRBD1 (6 bases). V was cut by 2 bases and J by 6 bases, with 13 bases left in between. The germline V gene has CDR1 SNHLY and CDR2 FYNNEI. The CDR3 runs to 14 residues. The CDR3 sequence is CASSERKGVDGYTF. The CDR3 nucleotides read TGTGCCAGCAGTGAACGCAAGGGGGTGGATGGCTACACCTTC. Based on the CDR3 plus reference TRBV2 and TRBJ1-2, the full variable domain is EPEVTQTPSHQVTQMGQEVILRCVPISNHLYFYWYRQILGQKVEFLVSFYNNEISEKSEIFDDQFSVERPDGSNFTLKIRSTKLEDSAMYFCASSERKGVDGYTFGSGTRLTVV.

A remark on this clone: Other DNA sequences in the same sample also yield this CDR3. V and J are TRBV6-2 or TRBV6-3 and TRBJ1-2, with D possibly matching TRBD1 (6 bases). V was shortened by 0 bases and J by 4 bases, with 6 bases between the two germline ends. Germline V lookup: CDR1 MNHEY, CDR2 SVGEGT. This CDR3 is 13 amino acids long. The DNA for the CDR3 is TGTGCCAGCAGTTACTCAGGGGGCTATGGCTACACCTTC. Its protein product is CASSYSGGYGYTF.

The chain employs TRBV11-2 and TRBJ2-7; 9 positions match TRBD2. The CDR3 consists of 15 residues. The germline V gene has CDR1 SGHAT and CDR2 FQNNGV. The ends lost 4 bases at V and 4 bases at J; junction bases unmatched: 8. The CDR3, as DNA: TGTGCCAGCAGCTACTCCGGGACTAGCCGATACGAGCAGTACTTC. It is translated as CASSYSGTSRYEQYF. The full variable domain, its missing parts supplied by reference TRBV11-2 and TRBJ2-7, is EAGVAQSPRYKIIEKRQSVAFWCNPISGHATLYWYQQILGQGPKLLIQFQNNGVVDDSQLPKDRFSAERLKGVDSTLKIQPAKLEDSAVYLCASSYSGTSRYEQYFGPGTRLTVT.

CDR3 nucleotide sequence: TGTGCCAGCAGCTTAGTAGCGGGACCCAATACGCAGTATTTT. This encodes CASSLVAGPNTQYF. The gene calls are TRBV7-2 and TRBJ2-3; 8 bases map to TRBD2. The CDR3 consists of 14 residues. J lost 7 bases, V lost 1 base, and 4 bases had no gene match. The germline V gene has CDR1 SGHTA and CDR2 FQGNSA.

This chain links TRBV28 with TRBJ1-1; no definite D call. The CDR3 totals 15 residues. V gave up 6 bases and J gave up 0 bases, with 14 bases separating them. CDR1 MDHEN and CDR2 SYDVKM come from the germline V gene. The CDR3 loop is CASRGTDGVNTEAFF. DNA of the CDR3: TGTGCCAGCAGGGGCACCGACGGGGTGAACACTGAAGCTTTCTTT. Supplemented by reference TRBV28 and TRBJ1-1, the full variable domain reads DVKVTQSSRYLVKRTGEKVFLECVQDMDHENMFWYRQDPGLGLRLIYFSYDVKMKEKGDIPEGYSVSREKKERFSLILESASTNQTSMYLCASRGTDGVNTEAFFGQGTRLTVV.

CDR3: CSVEDPGTSGIHQFF. In nucleotides, the CDR3 is TGCAGCGTTGAAGACCCCGGGACTAGCGGGATCCATCAGTTCTTC. The rearrangement uses TRBV29-1 and TRBJ2-1, with TRBD2 identical over 13 bases. Trimming removed 0 bases from V and 13 bases from J; junction bases left unmatched: 9. Germline-derived CDR1 and CDR2 are SQVTM and ANQGSEA. The CDR3 runs to 15 residues.

The J gene is TRBJ2-5, the V gene TRBV2; 9 bases align to TRBD1. This CDR3 has 16 residues. CDR1 SNHLY and CDR2 FYNNEI come from the germline V gene. V lost 6 bases to trimming and J lost 4 bases; unmatched junction nucleotides: 12. The CDR3 loop is CASRDSGQGRPETQYF. DNA for the CDR3: TGTGCCAGCAGAGACTCCGGACAGGGGAGGCCAGAGACCCAGTACTTC.

This clone turned up a few times. The rearrangement links TRBV7-2 to TRBJ1-2; TRBD1 is a possible D gene (6 bases). The CDR3 has 15 amino acids. CDR1 SGHTA and CDR2 FQGNSA come from the germline V gene. V lost 5 bases and J lost 2, with 15 bases in between. CDR3 nucleotides: TGTGCCAGCAGCCCAGACGCAGGGGCCAACTATGGCTACACCTTC. This gives the protein CASSPDAGANYGYTF.

The chain carries TRBV4-3 and TRBJ1-2; TRBD1 might be the D (6 bases). With 4 bases removed from V and 1 base from J, the gap between germline ends came to 16 bases. Germline V gene data show CDR1 as LGHNA and CDR2 as YSLEER. The CDR3 runs 16 residues. The DNA of the CDR3 is TGCGCCAGCAGCCTGTACCGGGACAAGGTTAACTATGGCTACACCTTC. Translation: CASSLYRDKVNYGYTF.

The CDR3 here is CASSLDSGRQETQYF. CDR3 DNA sequence: TGTGCCAGCAGCTTAGATAGCGGGAGGCAAGAGACCCAGTACTTC. The V and J genes are TRBV7-6 and TRBJ2-5; 10 nucleotides match TRBD2. The CDR3 covers 15 residues. The germline V gene encodes CDR1 SGHVS and CDR2 FNYEAQ. With 1 base clipped from V and 2 bases from J, the junction kept 1 base outside the gene matches.

This sequence joins TRBV29-1 and TRBJ2-3; 7 bases agree with TRBD2. The V and J ends lost 7 bases and 7 bases, in that order; junction bases with no gene match: 5. Germline CDR1 and CDR2: SQVTM and ANQGSEA. The CDR3 totals 11 residues. CDR3 sequence reads: CSATSVNTQYF. Written as DNA, the CDR3 is TGCAGCGCAACTAGCGTGAATACGCAGTATTTT.

The chain has TRBV5-1 and TRBJ1-1, with no clear D. The V and J ends lost 4 bases and 1 base respectively, with 11 bases between them. The CDR3 length is 14 residues. CDR1 and CDR2 from the germline V gene are SGHRS and YFSETQ. CDR3 loop: CASSLRISNTEAFF. The CDR3 DNA is TGCGCCAGCAGCCTGAGGATATCGAACACTGAAGCTTTCTTT.

The chain carries TRBV6-5 and TRBJ2-1; possible D gene TRBD1, 5 bases. The germline V gene has CDR1 MNHEY and CDR2 SVGAGI. This CDR3 has 13 amino acids. The ends were cut back, 5 bases at V and 4 bases at J, with 9 bases in the middle. The CDR3 sequence: CASSQQVYNEQFF. In DNA form, the CDR3 reads TGTGCCAGCAGTCAACAGGTATACAATGAGCAGTTCTTC.

Note on this clone: No DNA is shown, since the ends of the CDR3 on it are uncertain; the CDR3 is the one TCRdb lists. The V and J genes are TRBV21-1 and TRBJ2-7; TRBD1, the table's D call, lacks a check against the DNA. TRBV21-1 is an annotated pseudogene. The CDR3 is made up of 16 amino acids, end residues included. CDR3 protein: CASSKVVATGIYEQYF.

This clone was seen a single time. The V call is TRBV28, the J call TRBJ2-1; 12 bases align to TRBD2. V lost 3 bases to trimming and J lost 3 bases; unmatched junction nucleotides: 3. Germline values: CDR1 MDHEN, CDR2 SYDVKM. This CDR3 is built from 16 residues. The CDR3 coding sequence is TGTGCCAGCAGTTTGCCGGGACTAGCGGGCTACAATGAGCAGTTCTTC. Protein: CASSLPGLAGYNEQFF.

The chain links TRBV19 to TRBJ2-3; TRBD2 matches at 9 bases. This CDR3 region has 15 residues. Germline assignment: CDR1 LNHDA and CDR2 SQIVND (reference sequence). Losses at the gene ends were 3 bases for V and 5 bases for J; bases not matched to a gene: 6. The CDR3 protein is CASSMLAGRLDTQYF. Written as DNA, the CDR3 is TGTGCCAGTAGTATGCTAGCGGGACGTCTAGATACGCAGTATTTT.

The V and J genes are TRBV13 and TRBJ1-3; the D is unclear. Trimming removed 5 bases from V and 7 bases from J, with 18 bases in between. The germline V gene encodes CDR1 PRHDT and CDR2 FYEKMQ (reference sequence). The CDR3 contains 15 residues. This CDR3 reads CASSPSRSAHNTIYF. For the CDR3, the DNA is TGTGCCAGCAGCCCGAGTAGATCCGCTCATAACACCATATATTTT.

CDR3 sequence: CASSLSRYYYEQYF. The CDR3 DNA sequence: TGTGCCAGCAGTTTAAGCCGGTACTACTACGAGCAGTACTTC. The chain couples TRBV28 to TRBJ2-7; D remains unclear. Between the trimmed V and J ends, which lost 2 bases and 3 bases, there was a span of 11 bases. Per the germline V gene, CDR1 is MDHEN and CDR2 is SYDVKM. The CDR3 length is 14 residues.

V usage is TRBV6-5 and J usage is TRBJ2-5, with 7 bases identical to TRBD1. This CDR3 spans 12 amino acids. Germline lookup yields CDR1 MNHEY and CDR2 SVGAGI. Unmatched junction bases numbered 7, after V lost 8 bases and J lost 7 bases. The CDR3 region is CASQTGWATQYF. As DNA, the CDR3 is TGTGCCAGCCAGACAGGGTGGGCGACCCAGTACTTC.

The rearrangement links TRBV7-2 to TRBJ1-2; perhaps TRBD1 as D (6 bases). This CDR3 spans 15 amino acids. V was cut by 2 bases and J by 4 bases, with 14 bases left in between. Per germline, CDR1 SGHTA and CDR2 FQGNSA. CDR3 bases: TGTGCCAGCAGCTTATGGGCAGGGGAGAGCTATGGCTACACCTTC. Its protein product is CASSLWAGESYGYTF.

This chain joins TRBV18 and TRBJ1-1, with D perhaps TRBD1 (5 bases). The CDR3 extends over 13 amino acids. CDR1 is KGHSH and CDR2 is LQKENI in the germline V gene. The V and J ends lost 6 bases and 7 bases respectively, with 15 bases between them. CDR3 loop: CASSQDNGGEAFF. DNA of the CDR3: TGTGCCAGCTCCCAGGACAACGGCGGTGAAGCTTTCTTT.

The V call is TRBV7-3, the J call TRBJ2-7, with 12 bases identical to TRBD2. Per germline, CDR1 SGHTA and CDR2 FQGTGA. This CDR3 is 15 amino acids long. Trimming took 8 bases from V and 0 from J; bases not matched to a gene: 5. The CDR3 reads CASGLAGGPSYEQYF. The CDR3 nucleotides read TGTGCCAGCGGCCTAGCGGGAGGGCCCTCCTACGAGCAGTACTTC.

This clone was counted between two and nine times. The chain is built from TRBV6-4 and TRBJ2-2; D gene ambiguous. There are 14 residues in the CDR3. V dropped 7 bases and J dropped 1 base, with 10 bases sitting between them. The germline CDR1 and CDR2 sequences are MRHNA and SNTAGT. CDR3 region: CASTERRNTGELFF. Written as DNA, the CDR3 is TGTGCCAGCACCGAGCGCAGGAACACCGGGGAGCTGTTTTTT.

The chain combines TRBV7-2 with TRBJ2-7, with TRBD2 matching over 12 bases. The CDR3 spans 17 residues. Germline CDR1 is SGHTA and CDR2 is FQGNSA. The ends lost 0 bases at V and 6 bases at J; junction bases unmatched: 9. CDR3 nucleotides: TGTGCCAGCAGCTTAGCGAAGACTAGCGGGAGAAGTGGCGAGCAGTACTTC. It encodes CASSLAKTSGRSGEQYF.

V usage is TRBV27 and J usage is TRBJ2-7; 9 bases are a match to TRBD2. This CDR3 spans 16 amino acids. Germline V gene lookup returns CDR1 MNHEY and CDR2 SMNVEV (reference sequence). Trimming at V came to 6 bases and at J to 3 bases, leaving 12 bases not matched to a gene. CDR3 DNA: TGTGCCAGCAGCCCCCCCGGGACTAGCCTTTTCTACGAGCAGTACTTC. Translating gives CASSPPGTSLFYEQYF.

The chain joins TRBV7-2 to TRBJ1-1, with 8 bases fitting TRBD1. The V segment lost 5 bases and the J segment 5 bases; nucleotides outside the gene matches: 7. Germline-derived CDR1 and CDR2 are SGHTA and FQGNSA. This CDR3 comprises 14 residues. CDR3 region: CASSQDRVKTEAFF. The DNA for the CDR3 is TGTGCCAGCAGCCAGGACAGGGTAAAAACTGAAGCTTTCTTT.

The chain is built from TRBV5-1 and TRBJ1-2; D is unclear. Between the trimmed V and J ends, which lost 4 bases and 4 bases, there was a span of 17 bases. The V gene's germline CDR1 is SGHRS and CDR2 YFSETQ. The CDR3 is 15 residues long. The CDR3 sequence is CASSEKIEAPYGYTF. The CDR3 nucleotides are TGCGCCAGCAGCGAGAAAATCGAAGCGCCCTATGGCTACACCTTC.

This clone was recorded once. The chain has TRBV13 and TRBJ1-1; TRBD1 matches at 9 bases. Germline-derived CDR1 and CDR2 are PRHDT and FYEKMQ (reference sequence). The CDR3 sequence is 16 residues long. The ends lost 6 bases at V and 6 bases at J; junction bases unmatched: 14. CDR3 nucleotides: TGTGCCAGCAGTCCATCCATCGGGACAGGGCTTCCTGAAGCTTTCTTT. Translation: CASSPSIGTGLPEAFF.

The chain is built from TRBV9 and TRBJ2-7; D is perhaps TRBD1 (6 bases). The V gene lost 3 bases and the J gene lost 2 bases, with 9 bases spanning the gap. The CDR3 runs to 13 residues. Germline-derived CDR1 and CDR2 are SGDLS and YYNGEE. The CDR3 is CASSGRTAYEQYF. The DNA of the CDR3 is TGTGCCAGCAGCGGACGGACAGCCTACGAGCAGTACTTC.